Below are 32 T cell receptor beta chains sequenced from a single sample in a study of blood T cells in healthy people across ages. Sample-barcoded 5' priming and a J-beta primer mix drove a second PCR of about 6 to 12 cycles. One entry per CDR3 protein results from TCRdb running MiXCR on the 5' RACE reads. The table shows 1.8 million or so distinct CDR3 sequences, with approximately 39% occurring only once. Sequencing used blood. These TCRs come from a human donor in good health.

The chain combines TRBV10-3 with TRBJ1-1; D ambiguous. CDR1 and CDR2 from the germline V gene are ENHRY and SYGVKD. The CDR3 has 13 residues. Trimming left V 0 bases short and J 8 bases short, with 10 bases between. This chain's CDR3 is CAISESLDGEAFF. CDR3 nucleotide sequence: TGTGCCATCAGTGAGTCTCTTGACGGAGAAGCTTTCTTT.

The rearrangement links TRBV5-5 to TRBJ2-7; TRBD1 matches at 9 bases. The V segment lost 7 bases and the J segment 4 bases; nucleotides outside the gene matches: 9. Germline V CDR1 and CDR2: SGHKS, YYEKEE (reference sequence). CDR3 length: 14 residues. CDR3 nucleotides: TGTGCCAGCCAGGAGGGACAGGGTTCTTACGAGCAGTACTTC. It encodes CASQEGQGSYEQYF. The complete variable domain, with remaining parts taken from reference TRBV5-5 and TRBJ2-7, reads DAGVTQSPTHLIKTRGQQVTLRCSPISGHKSVSWYQQVLGQGPQFIFQYYEKEERGRGNFPDRFSARQFPNYSSELNVNALLLGDSALYLCASQEGQGSYEQYFGPGTRLTVT.

This clonotype was detected only a few times. This could be a read error, since a much larger clone is one nucleotide away. This rearrangement joins TRBV7-9 to TRBJ2-1; D remains unclear. Germline V gives CDR1 SEHNR, CDR2 FQNEAQ (reference sequence). CDR3 length equals 14 residues. This CDR3 reads CASSLTSSYSEQFF. CDR3 bases: TGTGCCAGCAGCTTGACCTCCTCCTACAGTGAGCAGTTCTTC.

The gene calls are TRBV7-9 and TRBJ1-2; D gene uncertain. V dropped 3 bases and J dropped 6 bases, with 26 bases sitting between them. The CDR3 has 18 residues. Germline lookup yields CDR1 SEHNR and CDR2 FQNEAQ (reference sequence). In nucleotides, the CDR3 is TGTGCCAGCAGCTTGGGGAGTGGAGAGGCAGGAGGAAAGAATGGCTACACCTTC. This encodes CASSLGSGEAGGKNGYTF. Together with reference TRBV7-9 and TRBJ1-2, the CDR3 gives the full variable domain: DTGVSQNPRHKITKRGQNVTFRCDPISEHNRLYWYRQTLGQGPEFLTYFQNEAQLEKSRLLSDRFSAERPKGSFSTLEIQRTEQGDSAMYLCASSLGSGEAGGKNGYTFGSGTRLTVV.

V gene TRBV4-2 combines with J gene TRBJ1-6; D gene uncertain. There are 17 residues in the CDR3. V was trimmed by 1 base and J by 1 base, leaving 11 bases between them. CDR1 and CDR2 (germline): LGHNA, YNFKEQ. CDR3 nucleotides: TGTGCCAGCAGCCAAGGGTTGGTGGGGTCCTATAATTCACCCCTCCACTTT. Its translation is CASSQGLVGSYNSPLHF.

This clonotype was counted between two and nine times. The chain carries TRBV5-1 and TRBJ2-2; D is undetermined. Germline assignment: CDR1 SGHRS and CDR2 YFSETQ. The ends were cut back, 2 bases at V and 4 bases at J, with 15 bases in the middle. There are 16 residues in the CDR3. The CDR3 region has the DNA TGCGCCAGCAGCTTACGGATGGCACTCGCCACCGGGGAGCTGTTTTTT. Translation gives CASSLRMALATGELFF.

This clonotype was observed a handful of times. The J gene is TRBJ2-2, the V gene TRBV7-9; no clear D. The V gene lost 4 bases and the J gene lost 6 bases, with 15 bases spanning the gap. CDR1 and CDR2 from the germline V gene are SEHNR and FQNEAQ (reference sequence). This CDR3 comprises 15 residues. The CDR3 region is CASSSRLVKAGELFF. Written as DNA, the CDR3 is TGTGCCAGCAGCTCCAGGCTTGTTAAGGCCGGGGAGCTGTTTTTT.

A few counts support this clonotype. The chain carries TRBV29-1 and TRBJ2-7; unclear D gene. The germline V gene encodes CDR1 SQVTM and CDR2 ANQGSEA. V lost 7 bases and J lost 0, with 16 bases in between. This CDR3 has 14 amino acids. The CDR3 DNA is TGCAGCGCTGCCTTCAGGTCTAGCTCCTACGAGCAGTACTTC. Translating it yields CSAAFRSSSYEQYF.

V usage is TRBV29-1 and J usage is TRBJ2-7; TRBD2 agrees at 9 bases. Germline V gene lookup returns CDR1 SQVTM and CDR2 ANQGSEA. Unmatched junction bases numbered 7, after V lost 2 bases and J lost 2 bases. The CDR3 runs 15 residues. The chain's CDR3 is CSVEWLAGLPYEQYF. CDR3 coding DNA: TGCAGCGTTGAATGGCTAGCGGGGCTTCCCTACGAGCAGTACTTC.

This clonotype was picked up many times. The CDR3 nucleotides are TGCAGTGCTAGGAGTAGCGGGGAGATAAATGAGCAGTTCTTC. Translation gives CSARSSGEINEQFF. This chain links TRBV20-1 with TRBJ2-1, with TRBD2 matching 8 bases. V dropped 3 bases and J dropped 7; count of bases not matched to a gene: 8. The germline CDR1 and CDR2 sequences are DFQATT and SNEGSKA (reference sequence). The CDR3 runs 14 residues.

This clonotype was counted many times. The gene calls are TRBV18 and TRBJ1-5; D is ambiguous. CDR1 and CDR2 from the germline V gene are KGHSH and LQKENI. CDR3 size: 13 residues. With 1 base removed from V and 5 bases from J, the gap between germline ends came to 6 bases. CDR3 residues: CASSPLEDQPQHF. In DNA form, the CDR3 reads TGTGCCAGCTCACCACTAGAAGATCAGCCCCAGCATTTT.

The gene calls are TRBV4-1 and TRBJ1-2, with 7 bases fitting TRBD1. From germline, CDR1 is MGHRA and CDR2 YSYEKL. The V and J ends lost 0 bases and 5 bases, in that order; junction bases with no gene match: 6. The length of the CDR3 is 15 residues. CDR3: CASSQETGMHYGYTF. In DNA, the CDR3 is TGCGCCAGCAGCCAAGAGACAGGGATGCATTATGGCTACACCTTC.

This rearrangement joins TRBV7-8 to TRBJ2-7; maybe TRBD1 (6 bases). CDR1 SGHVS and CDR2 FQNEAQ come from the germline V gene. The length of the CDR3 is 14 residues. Deletions cut 2 bases from V and 3 bases from J, with 11 bases between. As DNA, the CDR3 is TGTGCCAGCAGCTTAAATAGACAGGTCTACGAGCAGTACTTC. Its translation: CASSLNRQVYEQYF.

The rearrangement joins TRBV5-1 to TRBJ2-7, with a tentative D call TRBD2 (6 bases). The CDR3 runs 15 residues. Germline lookup yields CDR1 SGHRS and CDR2 YFSETQ. Between the trimmed V and J ends, which lost 2 bases and 2 bases, there was a span of 14 bases. This chain's CDR3 is CASSFGEAAAYEQYF. Written as DNA, the CDR3 is TGCGCCAGCAGCTTTGGGGAGGCGGCGGCCTACGAGCAGTACTTC.

Points on this clonotype: This clone may be a read error of a much larger clone one base away. The gene calls are TRBV21-1 and TRBJ2-5; TRBD1, the table's D call, lacks a check against the DNA. TRBV21-1 is listed as a pseudogene. This CDR3 is 14 amino acids long. For the CDR3, the DNA is TGTGCCAGCAGCACTCACAGGGGAAAAGAGGCCCAGTACTTC. It translates to CASSTHRGKEAQYF.

V usage is TRBV7-2 and J usage is TRBJ1-2; 8 positions agree with TRBD1. Per germline, CDR1 SGHTA and CDR2 FQGNSA. This CDR3 comprises 16 residues. The ends lost 2 bases at V and 5 bases at J; junction bases unmatched: 10. CDR3 region: CASSLPGETGVYGYTF. CDR3 nucleotide sequence: TGTGCCAGCAGCTTACCAGGGGAGACAGGGGTGTATGGCTACACCTTC.

This clonotype was counted only a few times. One junction end does not reproduce the germline sequence, and a read error may be involved. The chain combines TRBV29-1 with TRBJ2-3; D not resolved. The CDR3 is 16 amino acids. Per the germline V gene, CDR1 is SQVTM and CDR2 is ANQGSEA. The CDR3 DNA is TGCAGCGTTGAAGATCTGGTGACTCTGGCTGTTAGCACGCAGTGTTTT. Protein: CSVEDLVTLAVSTQCF.

This chain uses TRBV28 with TRBJ2-5; the D is unclear. Germline CDR1 is MDHEN and CDR2 is SYDVKM. The V end was cut by 6 bases, the J end by 3 bases, with 14 bases between. There are 14 residues in the CDR3. This CDR3 is CASRLRVGKETQYF. CDR3 DNA: TGTGCCAGCAGGCTCCGCGTGGGGAAAGAGACCCAGTACTTC.

The rearrangement joins TRBV20-1 to TRBJ2-1, with 11 bases lining up with TRBD2. This CDR3 comprises 15 residues. Germline V CDR1 and CDR2: DFQATT, SNEGSKA (reference sequence). The CDR3 here is CSTTQLAGGLSEQFF. CDR3 sequence (DNA): TGCAGCACTACACAATTAGCGGGGGGGCTAAGTGAGCAGTTCTTC.

The chain is built from TRBV2 and TRBJ1-2; perhaps TRBD1 as D (5 bases). The CDR3 is 12 amino acids. Germline lookup yields CDR1 SNHLY and CDR2 FYNNEI. V shed 7 bases and J shed 4 bases, with 10 bases lying between them. For the CDR3, the DNA is TGTGCCAGCAACAGGCCACCCTATGGCTACACCTTC. Protein sequence: CASNRPPYGYTF.

Many counts were recorded for this clonotype. The CDR3 loop is CAISVGVLSTDTQYF. The CDR3 DNA sequence: TGTGCCATCAGTGTTGGGGTTTTGTCGACAGATACGCAGTATTTT. This rearrangement joins TRBV10-3 to TRBJ2-3, with D unclear. The germline V gene has CDR1 ENHRY and CDR2 SYGVKD. This CDR3 is built from 15 residues. Trimming shortened V by 4 bases and J by 3 bases, and 14 bases separated the two germline ends.

The chain is built from TRBV14 and TRBJ2-3, with a weak D call TRBD1 (6 bases). V lost 4 bases and J 7 bases, leaving 15 bases between the germline ends. The CDR3 spans 14 residues. Germline-derived CDR1 and CDR2 are SGHDN and FVKESK. DNA of the CDR3: TGTGCCAGCAGCCCCGGACAGTTCCGAAATACGCAGTATTTT. It encodes CASSPGQFRNTQYF.

The chain uses TRBV29-1 and TRBJ2-7; possibly TRBD1 for D (6 bases). V was shortened by 2 bases and J by 5 bases, with 19 bases between the two germline ends. Germline V gives CDR1 SQVTM, CDR2 ANQGSEA. This CDR3 is 15 amino acids long. The CDR3 DNA follows: TGCAGCGTTGAATATACAGGGATTTCAGGGAACGAGCAGTACTTC. Translated: CSVEYTGISGNEQYF.

This sequence joins TRBV6-2 or TRBV6-3 and TRBJ2-3, with 9 bases lining up with TRBD2. The CDR3 runs 19 residues. V dropped 2 bases and J dropped 2; count of bases not matched to a gene: 14. From germline, CDR1 is MNHEY and CDR2 SVGEGT. In DNA, the CDR3 is TGTGCCAGCAGTTACCCTGCTAGCGGGAACGTCTACTTCACAGATACGCAGTATTTT. It is translated as CASSYPASGNVYFTDTQYF.

The genes are TRBV3-1 and TRBJ2-6; unclear D gene. The CDR3 is 16 amino acids. Deletions cut 1 base from V and 0 bases from J, with 7 bases between. Germline V gene lookup returns CDR1 LGHDT and CDR2 YNNKEL (reference sequence). Written as DNA, the CDR3 is TGTGCCAGCAGCCAAGGGGCTGCCTCTGGGGCCAACGTCCTGACTTTC. As protein: CASSQGAASGANVLTF.

This chain joins TRBV15 and TRBJ2-1, with D uncertain. This CDR3 is built from 11 residues. The V and J ends lost 1 base and 7 bases respectively, with 2 bases between them. The germline V gene has CDR1 LNHNV and CDR2 YYDKDF (reference sequence). The CDR3 is CATSRVNEQFF. The CDR3 nucleotides are TGTGCCACCAGCAGAGTAAATGAGCAGTTCTTC.

This clonotype was recorded a few times. The V gene is TRBV5-1, the J gene TRBJ1-4; D is perhaps TRBD1 (5 bases). Looked up from germline, CDR1 is SGHRS and CDR2 is YFSETQ. There are 17 residues in the CDR3. Trimming shortened V by 9 bases and J by 0 bases, and 21 bases separated the two germline ends. CDR3 residues: CATTTGAGIATNEKLFF. As DNA, the CDR3 is TGCGCCACCACTACCGGGGCAGGGATTGCAACTAATGAAAAACTGTTTTTT.

The genes are TRBV7-9 and TRBJ2-1; 7 nucleotides align to TRBD1. Germline V gene data show CDR1 as SEHNR and CDR2 as FQNEAQ (reference sequence). CDR3 length equals 16 residues. The junction had 6 bases not matched to a gene; V was cut back by 4 bases and J by 0 bases. CDR3 loop: CASSWEGTASYNEQFF. The CDR3 DNA is TGTGCCAGCAGCTGGGAAGGGACAGCCTCCTACAATGAGCAGTTCTTC.

Notes on this clonotype: At one boundary the junction diverges from the germline segment, which might be a read error. The chain joins TRBV7-7 to TRBJ1-4, with a tentative D call TRBD1 (5 bases). The germline CDR1 and CDR2 sequences are SSHAT and FNYEAQ (reference sequence). The CDR3 loop spans 13 amino acids. CDR3 sequence: CASSYLTGGKLFF. CDR3 in DNA: TGTGCTAGCAGCTACCTCACAGGAGGAAAACTGTTTTTT.

This clonotype occurred a few times. This rearrangement joins TRBV20-1 to TRBJ2-1; D remains unclear. The germline CDR1 and CDR2 sequences are DFQATT and SNEGSKA (reference sequence). The CDR3 consists of 11 residues. Trimming took 0 bases from V and 15 from J, leaving 12 bases between them. Here the CDR3 DNA reads TGCAGTGCTAGAGATTTTGGCGTGGGGTTCTTC. Amino acid sequence: CSARDFGVGFF.

V and J are TRBV29-1 and TRBJ2-5; 7 positions agree with TRBD1. The CDR3 contains 12 residues. The germline CDR1 and CDR2 sequences are SQVTM and ANQGSEA. The CDR3 DNA follows: TGCAGTACGCGGACAGGCCCTACAACCCAGTACTTC. This sequence encodes CSTRTGPTTQYF.

The chain has TRBV7-2 and TRBJ2-4; no definite D call. V lost 4 bases and J 0 bases, leaving 13 bases between the germline ends. CDR3 length: 16 residues. In germline, CDR1 is SGHTA, CDR2 FQGNSA. The CDR3 sequence is CASSSSTELAKNIQYF. CDR3 in DNA: TGTGCCAGCAGCTCGAGTACAGAGCTAGCCAAAAACATTCAGTACTTC. Based on the CDR3 plus reference TRBV7-2 and TRBJ2-4, the full variable domain is GAGVSQSPSNKVTEKGKDVELRCDPISGHTALYWYRQSLGQGLEFLIYFQGNSAPDKSGLPSDRFSAERTGGSVSTLTIQRTQQEDSAVYLCASSSSTELAKNIQYFGAGTRLSVL.